This TCR beta chain was captured in a study of CD8+CD57+ T cells in acquired aplastic anemia (dated by TCRdb to the late 2010s). Broadly, across the study: On average, sorted CD4+ and CD8+ cells yielded 3.2 ug of extracted DNA, with a range of 0.2 to 27.4 ug. CD8+CD57+ expansion was defined as frequency above the mean frequency observed in healthy subjects.

CDR1 SNHLY and CDR2 FYNNEI are derived from the germline V gene. The CDR3 spans 12 residues, from the cysteine through the phenylalanine. Of the read, only the CDR3 DNA is kept; its 36 bases are in frame from base 1. Relative to germline, V is missing 9 bases and J is missing 10 bases, with 5 bases of the junction outside any gene match. The full study reports these points: Between patients and healthy controls, no significant difference in CD8+ Simpson's diversity was found (P=0.060). Fewer than 30 CD8+ CDR3 sequences were found in both patients and controls but appeared to be highly expressed in patients and within the immunodominant clones of the patients.

Expansion of CD8+CD57+ cells had been shown by flow cytometry in the patients chosen for sequencing. Every patient had severe acquired aplastic anemia, diagnosed using the International Study of Aplastic Anemia and Agranulocytosis and Camitta criteria. Patients had received no therapy at the time of blood sampling. The study deep-sequenced TCR repertoires of sorted CD4+ and CD8+ blood T cells from severe aplastic anemia patients and healthy subjects. Patients were enrolled under clinicaltrials.gov protocols 00001620, 01623167, 00001397, 00071045, 00081523 and 00961064 in the USA. Ficoll-Paque density gradient centrifugation was used to isolate peripheral blood mononuclear cells. Before DNA extraction, CD4+ and CD8+ T cells were sorted with FACS or magnetic beads. Points on this clonotype: No antigen is known for it. Per-nucleotide qualities are absent, and no much larger clonotype sits a single base away.

Profiling of TCR beta VDJ combinations and CDR3 sequences used genomic DNA as the template. TCR repertoire sequencing was run on an Illumina HiSeq 2000. Per the authors' processing: Repertoire assessment relied on Simpson's diversity index, CDR3 size and DJ length profiles, and TRBV/TRBJ rearrangement plots. The most abundant DNA sequence in the deep sequencing data was taken as the immunodominant clone. CDR3 amino acid sequences were screened for sharing across subjects and compared with published repertoires and the VDJdb database. TCRdb reprocessing: public reads trimmed at Q25 with fastp, clones called with MiXCR, in-frame beta chains kept. Each CDR3 protein gets just one entry, which takes the most common genes and DNA from the rows behind it. The V and J calls here are based on TCRdb, not the publication. The sample table holds 250,000 to 300,000 distinct CDR3 sequences, of which 56% were seen once. The leading ten clones occupy around 1.3% of the sample.

The clonotype was recovered from a human donor with aplastic anemia. The sequencing sample was made of sorted CD4+, CD8+, or CD8+CD57+ T cells (not recorded which) from PBMCs. Rearrangement joined TRBV2 to TRBJ2-1, and TRBD1 aligns with 11 junction nucleotides. The nucleotide sequence reads TGTGCCAGTCAGGACAGGGGGCAGGAGCAGTTCTTC. This gives the protein CASQDRGQEQFF.